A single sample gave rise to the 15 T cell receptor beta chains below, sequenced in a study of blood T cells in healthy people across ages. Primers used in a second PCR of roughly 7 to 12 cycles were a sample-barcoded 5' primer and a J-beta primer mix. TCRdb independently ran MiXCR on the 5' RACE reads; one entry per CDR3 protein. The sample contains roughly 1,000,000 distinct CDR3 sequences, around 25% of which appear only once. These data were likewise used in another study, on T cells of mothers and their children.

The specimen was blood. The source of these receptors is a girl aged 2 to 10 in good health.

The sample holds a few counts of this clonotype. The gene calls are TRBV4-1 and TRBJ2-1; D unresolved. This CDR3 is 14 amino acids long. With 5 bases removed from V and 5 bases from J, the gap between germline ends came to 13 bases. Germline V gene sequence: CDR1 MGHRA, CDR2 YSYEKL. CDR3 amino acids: CASSRRGANNEQFF. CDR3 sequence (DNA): TGCGCCAGCAGCAGAAGAGGAGCAAACAATGAGCAGTTCTTC.

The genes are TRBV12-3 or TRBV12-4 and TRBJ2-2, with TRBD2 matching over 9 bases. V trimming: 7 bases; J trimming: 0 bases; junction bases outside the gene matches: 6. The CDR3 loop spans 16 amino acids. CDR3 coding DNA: TGTGCCAGCACCTCTAGCGGGACCTCGAACACCGGGGAGCTGTTTTTT. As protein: CASTSSGTSNTGELFF.

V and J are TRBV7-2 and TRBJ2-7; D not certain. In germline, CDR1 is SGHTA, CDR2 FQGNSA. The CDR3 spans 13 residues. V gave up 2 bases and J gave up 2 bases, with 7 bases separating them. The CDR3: CASSLRRTYEQYF. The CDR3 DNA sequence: TGTGCCAGCAGCTTAAGGCGGACCTACGAGCAGTACTTC.

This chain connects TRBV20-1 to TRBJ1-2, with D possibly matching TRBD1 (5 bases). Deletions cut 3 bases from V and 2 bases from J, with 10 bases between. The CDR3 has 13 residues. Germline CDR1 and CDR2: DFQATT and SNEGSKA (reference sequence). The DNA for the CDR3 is TGCAGTGCTAGCGGGGCGGTCAACTATGGCTACACCTTC. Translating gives CSASGAVNYGYTF.

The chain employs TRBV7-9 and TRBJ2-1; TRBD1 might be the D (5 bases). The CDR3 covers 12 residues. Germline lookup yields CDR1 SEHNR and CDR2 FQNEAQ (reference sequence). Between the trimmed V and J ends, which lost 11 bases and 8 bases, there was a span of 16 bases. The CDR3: CAGVSRVDEQFF. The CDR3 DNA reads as TGTGCCGGGGTAAGCAGGGTGGATGAGCAGTTCTTC.

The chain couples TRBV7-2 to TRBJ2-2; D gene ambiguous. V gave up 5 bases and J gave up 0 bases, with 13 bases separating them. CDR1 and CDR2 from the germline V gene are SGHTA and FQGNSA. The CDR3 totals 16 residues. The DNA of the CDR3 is TGTGCCAGCAGCCCAAGAAGTAGTACGAACACCGGGGAGCTGTTTTTT. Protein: CASSPRSSTNTGELFF.

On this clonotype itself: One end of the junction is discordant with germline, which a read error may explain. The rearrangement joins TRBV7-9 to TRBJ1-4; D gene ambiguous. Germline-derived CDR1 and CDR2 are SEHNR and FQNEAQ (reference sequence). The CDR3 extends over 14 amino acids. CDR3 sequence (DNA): TGTGCCAGCAGCCCTACAAATCCTAAAGAAAAACTGTTTTTT. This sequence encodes CASSPTNPKEKLFF.

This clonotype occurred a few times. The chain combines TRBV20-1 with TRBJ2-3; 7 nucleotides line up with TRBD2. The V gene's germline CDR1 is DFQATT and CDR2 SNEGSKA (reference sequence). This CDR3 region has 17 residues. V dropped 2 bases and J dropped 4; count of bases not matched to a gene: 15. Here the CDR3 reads CSARSWAGVGYADTQYF. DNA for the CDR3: TGCAGTGCTAGAAGCTGGGCGGGGGTAGGTTACGCAGATACGCAGTATTTT.

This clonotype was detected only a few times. In DNA, the CDR3 is TGTGCCACCCGGGACTTTCTCAACGAACCCTACAATGAGCAGTTCTTC. Translating it yields CATRDFLNEPYNEQFF. The J gene is TRBJ2-1, the V gene TRBV2, with a weak D call TRBD2 (6 bases). In germline, CDR1 is SNHLY, CDR2 FYNNEI. V lost 10 bases and J lost 2, with 21 bases in between. The CDR3 totals 16 residues.

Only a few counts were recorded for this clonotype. In DNA form, the CDR3 reads TGCGCCAGCAGTCCCTTGATGGCGGGAGCCTCCTACGAGCAGTACTTC. Its protein product is CASSPLMAGASYEQYF. The chain couples TRBV5-1 to TRBJ2-7; the match to TRBD2 covers 7 bases. CDR1 is SGHRS, CDR2 YFSETQ, per germline. V dropped 5 bases and J dropped 0; count of bases not matched to a gene: 11. The CDR3 spans 16 residues.

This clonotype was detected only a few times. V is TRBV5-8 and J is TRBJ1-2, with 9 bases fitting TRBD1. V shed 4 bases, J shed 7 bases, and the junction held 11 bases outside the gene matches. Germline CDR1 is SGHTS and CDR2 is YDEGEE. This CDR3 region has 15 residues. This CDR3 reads CASSRRDRVYSGYTF. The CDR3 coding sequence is TGTGCCAGCAGCCGCCGGGACAGGGTGTATAGTGGCTACACCTTC.

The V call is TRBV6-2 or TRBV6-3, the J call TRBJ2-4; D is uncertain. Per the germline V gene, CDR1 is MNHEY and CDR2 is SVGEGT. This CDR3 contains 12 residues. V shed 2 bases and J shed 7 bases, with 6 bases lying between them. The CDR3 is CASSYPGNIQYF. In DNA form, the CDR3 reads TGTGCCAGCAGTTACCCCGGGAACATTCAGTACTTC.

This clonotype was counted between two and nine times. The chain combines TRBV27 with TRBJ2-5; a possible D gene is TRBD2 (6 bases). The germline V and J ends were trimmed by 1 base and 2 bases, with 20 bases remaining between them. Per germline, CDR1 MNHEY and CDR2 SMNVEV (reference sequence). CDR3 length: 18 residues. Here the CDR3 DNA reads TGTGCCAGCAGTTTATTGGGTCCAAGAGGGACTCAACAAGAGACCCAGTACTTC. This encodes CASSLLGPRGTQQETQYF.

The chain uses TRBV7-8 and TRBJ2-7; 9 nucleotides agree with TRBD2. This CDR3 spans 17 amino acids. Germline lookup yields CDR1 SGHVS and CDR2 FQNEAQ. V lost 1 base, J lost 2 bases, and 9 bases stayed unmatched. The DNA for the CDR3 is TGTGCCAGCAGCTTAGATGCAGCGGGGGGCTATACCTACGAGCAGTACTTC. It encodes CASSLDAAGGYTYEQYF.

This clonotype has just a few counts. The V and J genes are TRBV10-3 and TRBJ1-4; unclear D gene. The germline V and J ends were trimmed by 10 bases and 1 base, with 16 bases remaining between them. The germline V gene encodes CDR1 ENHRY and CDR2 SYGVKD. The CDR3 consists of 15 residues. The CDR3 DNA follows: TGTGCCACCAGGAACGGCGACTTAACTAATGAAAAACTGTTTTTT. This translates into CATRNGDLTNEKLFF.